The 6 T cell receptor beta chains listed next were all sequenced from one sample in a study of CD8 T cells in ankylosing spondylitis. TCRdb reprocessed the 5' RACE reads with MiXCR, giving one entry per CDR3 protein. Among some 250,000 distinct CDR3 sequences listed, about 11% were seen once. The material sequenced was blood, either unsorted or a sorted T cell fraction (not recorded which). These receptors all stem from a male donor with ankylosing spondylitis or in good health (not recorded which).

This clonotype was picked up many times. This sequence joins TRBV11-2 and TRBJ2-7, with D perhaps given as TRBD1 or TRBD2 (6 bases each). V was cut by 1 base and J by 4 bases, with 14 bases left in between. Germline V CDR1 and CDR2: SGHAT, FQNNGV. CDR3 length: 15 amino acids. For the CDR3, the DNA is TGTGCCAGCAGCTTAGGAGGGGGGCGAAGGTACGAGCAGTACTTC. Protein product: CASSLGGGRRYEQYF.

This clonotype was found many times. The junction departs from germline at one end; a sequencing error may be responsible. The genes are TRBV5-5 and TRBJ1-2; D not certain. Germline-derived CDR1 and CDR2 are SGHKS and YYEKEE (reference sequence). CDR3 length: 12 residues. The CDR3 here is CASSGYRTENNF. The DNA of the CDR3 is TGTGCCAGCAGCGGATATCGGACGGAAAATAACTTC.

This clonotype was recorded at least ten times. The chain carries TRBV3-1 and TRBJ1-1; 9 positions match TRBD1. Germline V gene lookup returns CDR1 LGHDT and CDR2 YNNKEL (reference sequence). V lost 4 bases and J lost 1; bases outside the gene matches: 4. CDR3 size: 15 residues. This CDR3 reads CASSRPGQGNTEAFF. CDR3 nucleotides: TGTGCCAGCAGCCGACCGGGACAGGGGAACACTGAAGCTTTCTTT.

This chain connects TRBV5-1 to TRBJ2-3; D might be TRBD1 or TRBD2, each matching 6 bases. V dropped 7 bases and J dropped 4 bases, with 19 bases sitting between them. Germline lookup yields CDR1 SGHRS and CDR2 YFSETQ. The CDR3 runs 15 residues. The CDR3 reads CASAARGGPPDTQYF. In nucleotides, the CDR3 is TGCGCCAGCGCGGCACGAGGGGGGCCCCCAGATACGCAGTATTTT.

In this sample, this clonotype turned up many times. The V gene is TRBV4-1, the J gene TRBJ2-2; 8 nucleotides align to TRBD1. With V trimmed by 2 bases and J by 5 bases, 4 bases remained unmatched. Germline lookup yields CDR1 MGHRA and CDR2 YSYEKL. This CDR3 is 15 amino acids long. The DNA for the CDR3 is TGCGCCAGCAGCCAACCGGACAGGGATACCGGGGAGCTGTTTTTT. Translation: CASSQPDRDTGELFF.

In this sample, this clonotype turned up a few times. V and J are TRBV4-1 and TRBJ2-1; no clear D gene. V lost 2 bases to trimming and J lost 8 bases, with 7 bases between them. The CDR3 is made up of 12 amino acids. CDR1 is MGHRA, CDR2 YSYEKL, per germline. CDR3 amino acids: CASSQRIDEQFF. In DNA form, the CDR3 reads TGCGCCAGCAGCCAAAGGATCGATGAGCAGTTCTTC.